Listed below are T cell receptor beta chains from one sample, sequenced in a study of read filtering for tumor transcriptome and immune sequencing. TCRdb itself ran the reads through MiXCR, one entry per CDR3 protein. The sample lists about 90,000 distinct CDR3 sequences, about 12% occurring once. Sequencing was carried out using a population of CD138-negative cells sorted from bone marrow. The receptors were sampled from a donor over 35 with multiple myeloma. Each CDR3 is given with its conserved first and last residue. The order of the fields is J gene, V gene, D gene, CDR3 protein. A D gene is named only where the DNA matches it firmly.

TRBJ1-2 TRBV28 . CASSSGDADEYGYTF
TRBJ2-1 TRBV29-1 . CSVAAGQGHYNEQFF
TRBJ1-1 TRBV7-9 . CASSQKRGMQGIVTEAFF
TRBJ2-1 TRBV20-1 . CSARDGGASRSYNEQFF
TRBJ2-3 TRBV29-1 . CSVAGADTQYF
TRBJ2-1 TRBV19 . CASKGESSYNEQFF
TRBJ2-7 TRBV5-1 TRBD1 CASSERTGSYSYEQYF
TRBJ2-5 TRBV2 TRBD1 CASGRDRGRLETQYF
TRBJ2-2 TRBV6-2/TRBV6-3 . CASSYGGRGSGSGELFF
TRBJ2-5 TRBV20-1 . CSAQPGRGGQETQYF
TRBJ2-1 TRBV10-3 TRBD2 CASGGLVSSILSYNEQFF
TRBJ2-2 TRBV2 . CASRQGTNTGELFF
TRBJ2-5 TRBV5-1 . CATQPEAGRQETQYF
TRBJ2-1 TRBV20-1 TRBD2 CSARDPGGPGNEQFF
TRBJ2-1 TRBV3-1 . CASSQDGSYNEQFF
TRBJ2-5 TRBV5-1 . CASSLGPDGPSETQYF
TRBJ2-1 TRBV20-1 TRBD2 CSARSALAGVWNEQFF
TRBJ2-1 TRBV7-8 TRBD1 CASSRDRDSYNEQFF
TRBJ2-7 TRBV3-1 TRBD2 CASSQTSGAFYEQYF
TRBJ2-1 TRBV6-5 TRBD2 CASKPLAGLLNEQFF
TRBJ2-1 TRBV7-9 . CASSIGGPSNEQFF
TRBJ2-3 TRBV20-1 . CSAPRLVGAQYF
TRBJ2-1 TRBV29-1 TRBD1 CSVVRDRGHGEQFF
TRBJ2-1 TRBV11-2 . CASSLNLGLGSYNEQFF
TRBJ2-3 TRBV29-1 TRBD2 CSFSSGASGNTDTQYF
TRBJ2-1 TRBV9 TRBD2 CASSAREATNYNEQFF
TRBJ2-3 TRBV5-1 . CASMDTITDTQYF
TRBJ1-1 TRBV20-1 . CSARESGVSTEAFF
TRBJ2-3 TRBV5-1 . CASSLGGHYTDTQYF
TRBJ1-3 TRBV10-2 . CASSGTSGNTIYF
TRBJ1-5 TRBV4-1 . CASSQVRDNQPQHF
TRBJ1-5 TRBV15 . CATSPPGGSNQPQHF
TRBJ1-2 TRBV5-5 TRBD1 CASSLGTGVLTNYGYTF
TRBJ2-5 TRBV6-2/TRBV6-3 . CASSRGTLETQYF
TRBJ2-5 TRBV2 . CASKMGGGRRSQETQYF
TRBJ2-1 TRBV20-1 TRBD2 CSATMTSGRSVVRRNEQFF